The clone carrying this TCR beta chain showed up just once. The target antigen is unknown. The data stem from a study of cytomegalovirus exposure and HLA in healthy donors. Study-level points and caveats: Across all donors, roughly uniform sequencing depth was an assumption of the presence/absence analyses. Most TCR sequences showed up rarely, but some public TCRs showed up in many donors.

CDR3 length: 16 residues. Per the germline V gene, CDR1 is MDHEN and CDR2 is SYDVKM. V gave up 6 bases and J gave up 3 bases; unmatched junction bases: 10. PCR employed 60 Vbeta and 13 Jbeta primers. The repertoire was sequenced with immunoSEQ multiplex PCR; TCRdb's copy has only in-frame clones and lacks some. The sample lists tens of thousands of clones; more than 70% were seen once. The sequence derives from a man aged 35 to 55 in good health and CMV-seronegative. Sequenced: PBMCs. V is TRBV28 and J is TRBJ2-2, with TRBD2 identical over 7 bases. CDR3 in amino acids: CASRSREGLDTGELFF. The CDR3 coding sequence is TGTGCCAGCAGGTCGAGGGAGGGCCTGGACACCGGGGAGCTGTTTTTT.